The 9 T cell receptor beta chains listed next were all sequenced from one sample in a study of neurological immune-mediated disorders. TCRdb used MiXCR to reprocess the 5' RACE reads, holding one entry per CDR3 protein. There are some 21,000 distinct CDR3 sequences in the sample; roughly 15% occur only once, and around 15% lies in the top ten. Sequenced input: PBMCs. Source of these receptors: a female donor with HTLV-1-associated myelopathy (HAM/TSP).

This clonotype was seen ten or more times. The CDR3 bases are TGTGCCAGCAGCTGGCAAGCTTTCTTT. Translated: CASSWQAFF. This chain uses TRBV11-2 with TRBJ1-1; D not certain. Germline values: CDR1 SGHAT, CDR2 FQNNGV. V lost 4 bases, J lost 9 bases, and 3 bases lay in between. The CDR3 runs 9 residues.

This clonotype was found many times. V and J are TRBV29-1 and TRBJ2-7; 9 nucleotides align to TRBD2. The length of the CDR3 is 14 residues. J was trimmed by 1 base and V by 4 bases; bases with no gene match: 5. Germline CDR1 and CDR2: SQVTM and ANQGSEA. CDR3 nucleotide sequence: TGCAGCGTTGCCTTAGCGGGAGTGTCCTACGAGCAGTACTTC. Protein sequence: CSVALAGVSYEQYF.

This clonotype appeared many times. V usage is TRBV3-1 and J usage is TRBJ1-1, with D possibly matching TRBD1 (6 bases). The V end lost 4 bases, the J end lost 0 bases, and 15 bases lay between the germline ends. CDR1 is LGHDT and CDR2 is YNNKEL in the germline V gene (reference sequence). The CDR3 is 16 residues long. DNA for the CDR3: TGTGCCAGCAGCCCCACCGGGGGGACATTGAACACTGAAGCTTTCTTT. Translation gives CASSPTGGTLNTEAFF. The entire variable domain, with the rest obtained from reference TRBV3-1 and TRBJ1-1, is as follows: DTAVSQTPKYLVTQMGNDKSIKCEQNLGHDTMYWYKQDSKKFLKIMFSYNNKELIINETVPNRFSPKSPDKAHLNLHINSLELGDSAVYFCASSPTGGTLNTEAFFGQGTRLTVV.

This clonotype was seen many times. This sequence joins TRBV3-1 and TRBJ2-3, with TRBD2 matching 12 bases. With 0 bases clipped from V and 4 bases from J, the junction kept 5 bases outside the gene matches. CDR1 is LGHDT, CDR2 YNNKEL, per germline (reference sequence). The CDR3 runs 17 residues. The CDR3 loop is CASSQDLASGRADTQYF. In DNA form, the CDR3 reads TGTGCCAGCAGCCAAGATCTCGCTAGCGGGAGGGCAGATACGCAGTATTTT.

The rearrangement uses TRBV20-1 and TRBJ1-5; D possibly corresponds to TRBD1 (6 bases). The CDR3 totals 13 residues. V lost 5 bases and J 11 bases, leaving 19 bases between the germline ends. The germline V gene encodes CDR1 DFQATT and CDR2 SNEGSKA (reference sequence). CDR3 DNA sequence: TGCAGTGCTCTCTTGGACAGAGCGGAGACCCAGCATTTT. It encodes CSALLDRAETQHF.

This clonotype ranks as medium-sized. V gene TRBV29-1 combines with J gene TRBJ2-1; 11 nucleotides align to TRBD2. J lost 12 bases, V lost 7 bases, and 14 bases had no gene match. Germline V CDR1 and CDR2: SQVTM, ANQGSEA. This CDR3 has 14 residues. The CDR3 DNA reads TGCAGCGCCACCGGGACTAGCGGCCAACTGGCGCAGTTCTTC. Its translation is CSATGTSGQLAQFF.

This clonotype has at least ten counts. V is TRBV20-1 and J is TRBJ1-1; the D gene is possibly TRBD1 (5 bases). Germline CDR1 DFQATT, CDR2 SNEGSKA (reference sequence). The CDR3 is 13 amino acids. Trimming left V 0 bases short and J 4 bases short, with 9 bases between. The CDR3 loop is CSARDFGGTEAFF. The CDR3 DNA follows: TGCAGTGCTAGAGATTTCGGGGGCACTGAAGCTTTCTTT.

This clonotype occurred many times. CDR3 DNA: TGTGCCAGCAGCTTGGTCCCTAGAGCCGACAATGAGCAGTTCTTC. Translating gives CASSLVPRADNEQFF. This chain connects TRBV5-8 to TRBJ2-1, with D hard to call. The CDR3 is made up of 15 amino acids. Germline CDR1 reads SGHTS; CDR2 reads YDEGEE. The germline V and J ends were trimmed by 0 bases and 5 bases, with 12 bases remaining between them.

As regards this clonotype: The DNA is omitted, as the CDR3 cannot be located on it reliably, and the CDR3 follows TCRdb's listing. This CDR3 reads CASSFYICSARDSPGGTYEQYF. V usage is TRBV5-5 and J usage is TRBJ2-7; the table's D call, TRBD2, was not checked against the DNA. Germline V lookup: CDR1 SGHKS, CDR2 YYEKEE (reference sequence). Including both end residues, the CDR3 is 22 amino acids long.